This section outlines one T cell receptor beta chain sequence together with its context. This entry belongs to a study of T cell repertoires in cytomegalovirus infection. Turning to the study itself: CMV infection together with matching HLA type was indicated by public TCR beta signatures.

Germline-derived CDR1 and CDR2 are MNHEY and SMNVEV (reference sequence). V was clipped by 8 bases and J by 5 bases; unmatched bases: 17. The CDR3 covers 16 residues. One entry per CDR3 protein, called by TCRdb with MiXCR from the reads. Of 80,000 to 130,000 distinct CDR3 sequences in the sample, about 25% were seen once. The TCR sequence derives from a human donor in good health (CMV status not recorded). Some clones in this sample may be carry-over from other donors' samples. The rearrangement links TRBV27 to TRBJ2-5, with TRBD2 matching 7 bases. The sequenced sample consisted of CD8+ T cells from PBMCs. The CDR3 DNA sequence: TGTGCCAGCGGTGGAGGCGGGAGAAGTTTGGTTGAGACCCAGTACTTC. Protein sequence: CASGGGGRSLVETQYF.